This is a list of T cell receptor beta chains from one sample in a study of blood T cells in healthy people across ages. TCRdb re-analysed the 5' RACE reads in MiXCR, keeping a single row per CDR3 protein. The table has hundreds of thousands of distinct CDR3 sequences, approximately 31% seen once. The sample taken for sequencing was blood. Every receptor here comes from a woman aged 80 or over in good health. Each CDR3 is given with its conserved first and last residue. The D gene is left open where the match is weak. The size of a clone is reported for some rows only, either as once, few or many, or as a class for expanded clones.

>TRBJ1-2|TRBD1|TRBV24-1|many
TGTGCCACCAGTCCAGGACAGGAGGGGGGCTACACCTTC
CATSPGQEGGYTF
>TRBJ2-7|-|TRBV29-1|many
TGCAGCGTTTCGGCGGGGCGCGAGCAGTACTTC
CSVSAGREQYF
>TRBJ1-2|-|TRBV7-3|-
TGTGCCTGCAGCTTAACGGCAGGGGCTAACTATGGCTACACCTTC
CACSLTAGANYGYTF
>TRBJ2-5|-|TRBV4-3|-
TGCGCCAGCAGCCAAAGGACACCCCAAGAGACCCAGTACTTC
CASSQRTPQETQYF
>TRBJ2-7|-|TRBV20-1|few
TGCAGTGCTGGGGGTTCGGTGAGCTACGAGCAGTACTTC
CSAGGSVSYEQYF
>TRBJ1-6|-|TRBV4-2|few
TGTGCCAGCAGCCAAGAAGAAGGACCCATGAGCTCCTATAATTCACCCCTCCACTTT
CASSQEEGPMSSYNSPLHF
>TRBJ1-5|-|TRBV15|few
TGTGCCACCACTCCTACACGTAGCAATCAGCCCCAGCATTTT
CATTPTRSNQPQHF
>TRBJ1-2|-|TRBV2|many
TGTGCCAGCAGTGTTAAAGTTCTTCTGAGCTACACCTTC
CASSVKVLLSYTF
>TRBJ2-1|-|TRBV9|many
TGTGCCAGCAGCCCTCGACTAGTTATTAATGAGCAGTTCTTC
CASSPRLVINEQFF
>TRBJ1-5|-|TRBV7-2|many
TGTGCCAGCAGCTCGGGACCTGGCAATCAGCCCCAGCATTTT
CASSSGPGNQPQHF
>TRBJ2-1|-|TRBV3-1|many
TGTGCCAGCAGCCAAGAGGGGACTGACAATGAGCAGTTCTTC
CASSQEGTDNEQFF
>TRBJ2-3|TRBD1|TRBV7-2|many
TGTGCCAGCAGCTCAAGGACAGGGGGAGATACGCAGTATTTT
CASSSRTGGDTQYF
>TRBJ2-3|TRBD2|TRBV12-3/TRBV12-4|many
TGTGCCAGCAGTCCAACTAGCGACCTCACAGATACGCAGTATTTT
CASSPTSDLTDTQYF
>TRBJ2-7|-|TRBV29-1|-
TGCAGCGTTCGGGGGACAGCCCCGGGCGAGCAGTACTTC
CSVRGTAPGEQYF
>TRBJ2-1|TRBD2|TRBV7-9|many
TGTGCCAGCAGCTCGCCGGGACTAGCGGGGGGTTACAATGAGCAGTTCTTC
CASSSPGLAGGYNEQFF
>TRBJ2-1|TRBD2|TRBV20-1|-
TGCAGTGCTAGACTACTAGCGGACAACACATACAATGAGCAGTTCTTC
CSARLLADNTYNEQFF
>TRBJ2-3|-|TRBV20-1|many
TGCAGTACCCTAATGGGCACAGATACGCAGTATTTT
CSTLMGTDTQYF